This T cell receptor (beta chain) was captured by sequencing in a study of cytomegalovirus exposure and HLA in healthy donors. Germline assignment: CDR1 LGHNA and CDR2 YSLEER. The CDR3 runs to 17 residues. The V gene end was trimmed by 3 bases and the J gene end by 3 bases; junction bases not matched to a gene: 6. Use of 60 Vbeta and 13 Jbeta primers characterized the PCR. The data were produced by immunoSEQ multiplex PCR, yet TCRdb's version contains in-frame clones alone and is incomplete. Counted here are 120,000 or so clones, about 80% occurring once; the ten biggest clones make up 3.6%. Remarks on this clone: Antigen specificity is unknown.

General study points: Per a prior analysis, the majority of TCR beta V segments were productive roughly 90% or roughly 30% of the time. Across HLA loci, a later analysis found differing TCR association rates, with DRB1 most and HLA-C fewest. CMV serostatus stood as the only immune exposure information on hand. A list of around 150 TCR beta chains associated with cytomegalovirus was given.

V and J are TRBV4-3 and TRBJ2-6, with 9 bases aligning to TRBD1. This sequence originates from a woman in her 40s in good health and CMV-seropositive. Sequencing input: PBMCs. This CDR3 reads CASSQFDRGVGANVLTF. The CDR3, as DNA: TGCGCCAGCAGCCAGTTCGACAGGGGGGTTGGGGCCAACGTCCTGACTTTC.